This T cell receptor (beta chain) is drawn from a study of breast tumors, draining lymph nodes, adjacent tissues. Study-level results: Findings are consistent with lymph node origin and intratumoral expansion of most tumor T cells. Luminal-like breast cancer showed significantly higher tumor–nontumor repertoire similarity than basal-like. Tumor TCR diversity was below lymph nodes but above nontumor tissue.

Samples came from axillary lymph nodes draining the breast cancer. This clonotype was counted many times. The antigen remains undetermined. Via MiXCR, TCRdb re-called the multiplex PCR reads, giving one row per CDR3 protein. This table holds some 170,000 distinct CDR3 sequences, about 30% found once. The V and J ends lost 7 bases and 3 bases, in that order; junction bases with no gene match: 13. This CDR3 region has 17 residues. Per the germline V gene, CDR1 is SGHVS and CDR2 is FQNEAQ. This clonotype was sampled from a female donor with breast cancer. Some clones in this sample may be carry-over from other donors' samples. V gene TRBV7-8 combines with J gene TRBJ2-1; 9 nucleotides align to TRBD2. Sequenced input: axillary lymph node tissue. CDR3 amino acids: CASTLSPGLAFYNEQFF. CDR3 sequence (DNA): TGTGCCAGCACCCTCTCACCGGGACTAGCCTTCTACAATGAGCAGTTCTTC. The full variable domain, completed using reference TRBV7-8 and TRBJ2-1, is GAGVSQSPRYKVAKRGQDVALRCDPISGHVSLFWYQQALGQGPEFLTYFQNEAQLDKSGLPSDRFFAERPEGSVSTLKIQRTQQEDSAVYLCASTLSPGLAFYNEQFFGPGTRLTVL.